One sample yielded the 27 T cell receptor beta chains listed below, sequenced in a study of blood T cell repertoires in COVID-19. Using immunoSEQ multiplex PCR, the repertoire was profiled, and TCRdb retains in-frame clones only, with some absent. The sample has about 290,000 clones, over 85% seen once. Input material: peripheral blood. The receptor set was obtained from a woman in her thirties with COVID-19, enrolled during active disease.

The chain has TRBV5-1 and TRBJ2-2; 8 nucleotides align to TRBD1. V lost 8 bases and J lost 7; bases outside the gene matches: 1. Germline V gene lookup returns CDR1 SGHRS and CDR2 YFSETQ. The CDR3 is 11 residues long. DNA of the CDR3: TGCGCCAGTGGACAGGGCGGGGAGCTGTTTTTT. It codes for CASGQGGELFF. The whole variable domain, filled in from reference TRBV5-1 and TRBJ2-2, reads KAGVTQTPRYLIKTRGQQVTLSCSPISGHRSVSWYQQTPGQGLQFLFEYFSETQRNKGNFPGRFSGRQFSNSRSEMNVSTLELGDSALYLCASGQGGELFFGEGSRLTVL.

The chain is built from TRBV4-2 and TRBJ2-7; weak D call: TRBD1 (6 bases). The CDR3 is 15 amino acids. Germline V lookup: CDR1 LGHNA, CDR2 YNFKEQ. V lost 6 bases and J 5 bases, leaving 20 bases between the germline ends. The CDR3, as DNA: TGTGCCAGCAGACTTACCGGGGCGCCAGGGGACGAGCAGTACTTC. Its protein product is CASRLTGAPGDEQYF.

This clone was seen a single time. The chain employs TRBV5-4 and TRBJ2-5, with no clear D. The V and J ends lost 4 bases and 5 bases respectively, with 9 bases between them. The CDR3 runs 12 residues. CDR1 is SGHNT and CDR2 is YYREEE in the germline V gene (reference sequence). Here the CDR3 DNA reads TGTGCCAGCAGCCCCTCCCGGGAGACCCAGTACTTC. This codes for CASSPSRETQYF.

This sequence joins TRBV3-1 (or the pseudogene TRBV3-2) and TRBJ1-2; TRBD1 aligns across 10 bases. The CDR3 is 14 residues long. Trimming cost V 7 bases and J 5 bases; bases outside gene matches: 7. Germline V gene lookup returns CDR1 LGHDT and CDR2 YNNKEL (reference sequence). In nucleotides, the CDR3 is TGTGCCAGCACTTACGGGACAGGGGCTTATGGCTACACCTTC. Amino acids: CASTYGTGAYGYTF.

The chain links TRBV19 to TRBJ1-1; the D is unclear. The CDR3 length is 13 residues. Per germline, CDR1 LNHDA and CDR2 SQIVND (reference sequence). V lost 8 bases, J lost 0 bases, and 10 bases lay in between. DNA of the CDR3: TGTGCCAGTGGAGGGATGGTGAACACTGAAGCTTTCTTT. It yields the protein CASGGMVNTEAFF.

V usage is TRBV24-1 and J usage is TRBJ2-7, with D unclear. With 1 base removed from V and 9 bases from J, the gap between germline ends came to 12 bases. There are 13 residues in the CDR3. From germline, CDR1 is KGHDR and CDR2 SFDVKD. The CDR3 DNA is TGTGCCACCAGTGATTTCCAAAAGCTCGGGCAGTACTTC. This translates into CATSDFQKLGQYF.

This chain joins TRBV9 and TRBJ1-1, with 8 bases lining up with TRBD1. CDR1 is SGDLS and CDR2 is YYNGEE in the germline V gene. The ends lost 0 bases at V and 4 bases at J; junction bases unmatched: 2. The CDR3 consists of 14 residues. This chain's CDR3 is CASSVGTGFTEAFF. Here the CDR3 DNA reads TGTGCCAGCAGCGTAGGGACAGGGTTCACTGAAGCTTTCTTT. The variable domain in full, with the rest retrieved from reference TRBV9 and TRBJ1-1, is DSGVTQTPKHLITATGQRVTLRCSPRSGDLSVYWYQQSLDQGLQFLIQYYNGEERAKGNILERFSAQQFPDLHSELNLSSLELGDSALYFCASSVGTGFTEAFFGQGTRLTVV.

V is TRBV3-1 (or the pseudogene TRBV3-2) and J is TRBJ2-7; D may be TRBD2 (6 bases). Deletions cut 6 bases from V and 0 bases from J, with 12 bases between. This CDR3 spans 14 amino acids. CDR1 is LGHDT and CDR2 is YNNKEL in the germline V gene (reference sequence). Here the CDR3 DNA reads TGTGCCAGCAGTCCCTTCGGGAGCTCCTACGAGCAGTACTTC. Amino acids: CASSPFGSSYEQYF.

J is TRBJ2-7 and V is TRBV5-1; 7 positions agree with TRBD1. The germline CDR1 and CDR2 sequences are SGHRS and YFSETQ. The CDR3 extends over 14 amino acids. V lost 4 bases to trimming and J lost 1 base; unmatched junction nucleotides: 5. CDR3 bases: TGCGCCAGCAGCCTGTTGGGACAGTCCTACGAGCAGTACTTC. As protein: CASSLLGQSYEQYF. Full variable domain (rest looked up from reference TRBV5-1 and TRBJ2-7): KAGVTQTPRYLIKTRGQQVTLSCSPISGHRSVSWYQQTPGQGLQFLFEYFSETQRNKGNFPGRFSGRQFSNSRSEMNVSTLELGDSALYLCASSLLGQSYEQYFGPGTRLTVT.

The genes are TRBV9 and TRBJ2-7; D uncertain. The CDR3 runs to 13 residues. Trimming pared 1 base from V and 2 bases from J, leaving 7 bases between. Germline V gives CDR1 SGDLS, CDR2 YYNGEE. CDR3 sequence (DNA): TGTGCCAGCAGCGTAACTCCCACCTACGAGCAGTACTTC. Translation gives CASSVTPTYEQYF.

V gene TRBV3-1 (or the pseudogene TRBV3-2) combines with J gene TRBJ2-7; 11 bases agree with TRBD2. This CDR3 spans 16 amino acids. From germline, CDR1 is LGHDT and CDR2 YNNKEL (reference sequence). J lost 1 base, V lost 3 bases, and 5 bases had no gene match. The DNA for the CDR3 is TGTGCCAGCAGCCAGTGGACTAGCGGGTCTTCCTACGAGCAGTACTTC. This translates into CASSQWTSGSSYEQYF.

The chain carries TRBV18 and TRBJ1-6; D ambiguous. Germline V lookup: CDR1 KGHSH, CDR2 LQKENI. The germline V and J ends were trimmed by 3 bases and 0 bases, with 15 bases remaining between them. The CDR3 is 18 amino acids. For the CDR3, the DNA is TGTGCCAGCTCACCGATCCCCCCGCGGGACTCCTATAATTCACCCCTCCACTTT. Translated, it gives CASSPIPPRDSYNSPLHF. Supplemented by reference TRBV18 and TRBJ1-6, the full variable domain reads NAGVMQNPRHLVRRRGQEARLRCSPMKGHSHVYWYRQLPEEGLKFMVYLQKENIIDESGMPKERFSAEFPKEGPSILRIQQVVRGDSAAYFCASSPIPPRDSYNSPLHFGNGTRLTVT.

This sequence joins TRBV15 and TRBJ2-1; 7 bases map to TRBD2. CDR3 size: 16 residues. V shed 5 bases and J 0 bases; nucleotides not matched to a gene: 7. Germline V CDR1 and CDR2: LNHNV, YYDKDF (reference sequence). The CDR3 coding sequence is TGTGCCACCAGCGTACCTAGCGGCCCCTCCTACAATGAGCAGTTCTTC. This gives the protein CATSVPSGPSYNEQFF. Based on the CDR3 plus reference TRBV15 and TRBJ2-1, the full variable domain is DAMVIQNPRYQVTQFGKPVTLSCSQTLNHNVMYWYQQKSSQAPKLLFHYYDKDFNNEADTPDNFQSRRPNTSFCFLDIRSPGLGDTAMYLCATSVPSGPSYNEQFFGPGTRLTVL.

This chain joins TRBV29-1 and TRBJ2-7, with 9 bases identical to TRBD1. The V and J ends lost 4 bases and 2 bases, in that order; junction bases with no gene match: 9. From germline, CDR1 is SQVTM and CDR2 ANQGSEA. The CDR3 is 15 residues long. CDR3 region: CSVGGQGVLTYEQYF. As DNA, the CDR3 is TGCAGCGTTGGGGGACAGGGAGTTTTGACCTACGAGCAGTACTTC.

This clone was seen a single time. CDR3 coding DNA: TGTGCCAGCACCGACACCGGGGAGCTGTTTTTT. The encoded protein is CASTDTGELFF. The chain employs TRBV2 and TRBJ2-2; no clear D gene. With 7 bases removed from V and 3 bases from J, the gap between germline ends came to 3 bases. CDR1 and CDR2 (germline): SNHLY, FYNNEI. The CDR3 runs to 11 residues.

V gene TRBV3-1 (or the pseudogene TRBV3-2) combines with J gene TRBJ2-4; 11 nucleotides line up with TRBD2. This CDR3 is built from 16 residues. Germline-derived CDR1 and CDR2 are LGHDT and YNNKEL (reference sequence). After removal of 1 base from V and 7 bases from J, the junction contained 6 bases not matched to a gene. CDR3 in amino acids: CASSQVPLAGVNIQYF. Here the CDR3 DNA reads TGTGCCAGCAGCCAAGTTCCACTAGCGGGGGTGAACATTCAGTACTTC.

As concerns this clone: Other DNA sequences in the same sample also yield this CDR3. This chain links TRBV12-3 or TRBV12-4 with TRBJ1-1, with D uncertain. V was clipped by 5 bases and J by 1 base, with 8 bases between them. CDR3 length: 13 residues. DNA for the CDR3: TGTGCCAGCAGTCGAACAGAGAACACTGAAGCTTTCTTT. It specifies CASSRTENTEAFF.

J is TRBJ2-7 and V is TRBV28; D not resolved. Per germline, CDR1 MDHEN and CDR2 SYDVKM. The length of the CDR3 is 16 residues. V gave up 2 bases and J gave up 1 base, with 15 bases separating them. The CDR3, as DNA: TGTGCCAGCAGTTTAGAACCCCTACAGAATTCCTACGAGCAGTACTTC. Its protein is CASSLEPLQNSYEQYF. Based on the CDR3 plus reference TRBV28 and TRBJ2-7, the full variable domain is DVKVTQSSRYLVKRTGEKVFLECVQDMDHENMFWYRQDPGLGLRLIYFSYDVKMKEKGDIPEGYSVSREKKERFSLILESASTNQTSMYLCASSLEPLQNSYEQYFGPGTRLTVT.

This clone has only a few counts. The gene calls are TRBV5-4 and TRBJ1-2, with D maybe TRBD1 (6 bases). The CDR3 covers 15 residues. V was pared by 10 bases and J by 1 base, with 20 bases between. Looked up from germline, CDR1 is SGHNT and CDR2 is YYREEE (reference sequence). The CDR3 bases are TGTGCCCTTCACAGGGCAGGGGTGGGTAACTATGGCTACACCTTC. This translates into CALHRAGVGNYGYTF.

In nucleotides, the CDR3 is TGCAGCGTTGAGGACCCGGACAGGGATATGCATGGCTACACCTTC. It specifies CSVEDPDRDMHGYTF. The chain combines TRBV29-1 with TRBJ1-2, with TRBD1 matching over 8 bases. CDR1 and CDR2 (germline): SQVTM, ANQGSEA. The J segment lost 6 bases and the V segment lost 3 bases, leaving 12 bases of the junction unmatched. CDR3 length: 15 residues. Combining the CDR3 with reference TRBV29-1 and TRBJ1-2 gives the whole variable domain SAVISQKPSRDICQRGTSLTIQCQVDSQVTMMFWYRQQPGQSLTLIATANQGSEATYESGFVIDKFPISRPNLTFSTLTVSNMSPEDSSIYLCSVEDPDRDMHGYTFGSGTRLTVV.

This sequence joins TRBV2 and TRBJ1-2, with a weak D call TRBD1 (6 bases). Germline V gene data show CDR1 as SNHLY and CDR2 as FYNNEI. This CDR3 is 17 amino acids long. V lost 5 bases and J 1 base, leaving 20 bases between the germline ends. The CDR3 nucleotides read TGTGCCAGCAGTTCGGGGGGCGGGGGGCTTATTAACTATGGCTACACCTTC. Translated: CASSSGGGGLINYGYTF. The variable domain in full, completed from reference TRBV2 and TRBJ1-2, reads EPEVTQTPSHQVTQMGQEVILRCVPISNHLYFYWYRQILGQKVEFLVSFYNNEISEKSEIFDDQFSVERPDGSNFTLKIRSTKLEDSAMYFCASSSGGGGLINYGYTFGSGTRLTVV.

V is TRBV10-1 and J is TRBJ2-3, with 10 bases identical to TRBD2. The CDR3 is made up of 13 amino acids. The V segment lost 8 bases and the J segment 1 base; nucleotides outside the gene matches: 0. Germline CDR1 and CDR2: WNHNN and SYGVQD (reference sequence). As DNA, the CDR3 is TGCGCCAGCGGGACTAGCGGCACAGATACGCAGTATTTT. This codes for CASGTSGTDTQYF.

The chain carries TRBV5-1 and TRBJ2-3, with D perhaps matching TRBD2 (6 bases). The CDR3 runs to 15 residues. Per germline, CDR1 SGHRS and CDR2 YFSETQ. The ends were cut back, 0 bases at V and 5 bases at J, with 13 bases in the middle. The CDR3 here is CASSLGGPGGDTQYF. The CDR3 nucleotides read TGCGCCAGCAGCTTGGGTGGGCCCGGGGGAGATACGCAGTATTTT.

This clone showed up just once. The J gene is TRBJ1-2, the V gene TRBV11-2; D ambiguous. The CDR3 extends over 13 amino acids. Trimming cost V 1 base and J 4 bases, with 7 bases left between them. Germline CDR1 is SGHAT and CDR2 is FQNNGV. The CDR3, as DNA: TGTGCCAGCAGCTTAGTGCCAGGCTATGGCTACACCTTC. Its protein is CASSLVPGYGYTF.

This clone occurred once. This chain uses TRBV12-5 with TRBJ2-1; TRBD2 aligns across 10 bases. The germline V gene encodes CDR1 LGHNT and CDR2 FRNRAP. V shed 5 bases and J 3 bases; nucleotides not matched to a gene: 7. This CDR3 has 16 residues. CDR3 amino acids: CASGSLLAGSYNEQFF. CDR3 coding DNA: TGTGCTAGTGGTAGCTTACTAGCGGGGAGCTACAATGAGCAGTTCTTC.

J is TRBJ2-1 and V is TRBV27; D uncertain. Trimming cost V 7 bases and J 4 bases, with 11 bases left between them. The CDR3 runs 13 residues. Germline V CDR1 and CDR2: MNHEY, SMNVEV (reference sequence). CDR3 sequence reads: CASTPGPYNEQFF. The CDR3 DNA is TGTGCCAGCACCCCAGGCCCATACAATGAGCAGTTCTTC.

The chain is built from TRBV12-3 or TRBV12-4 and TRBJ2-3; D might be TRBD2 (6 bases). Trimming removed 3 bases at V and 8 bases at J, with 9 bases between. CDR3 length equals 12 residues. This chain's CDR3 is CASSFLGGTQYF. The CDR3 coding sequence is TGTGCCAGCAGTTTCTTGGGAGGTACGCAGTATTTT.